This T cell receptor beta chain emerged from a study of T cells in localized non-small cell lung cancer. Study-level results: Exceeding tumor, uninvolved adjacent lung had the highest T cell clonality. Heterogeneity cannot be ruled out, as sequencing used one tumor region only. Median around 60 top-100 tumor clones were shared with paired adjacent lung.

Remarks on this clone: Its antigen is as yet unknown.

CDR1 SEHNR and CDR2 FQNEAQ come from the germline V gene (reference sequence). The length of the CDR3 is 13 residues. With 3 bases removed from V and 1 base from J, the gap between germline ends came to 6 bases. Sequencing used immunoSEQ multiplex PCR; TCRdb keeps in-frame clones, though not all of them. The sample has 40,000 to 55,000 clones, roughly 75% seen once. Sequenced material: PBMCs, taken before any cancer treatment. This TCR came from a woman between 35 and 70 years old with stage II lung adenocarcinoma. This chain uses TRBV7-9 with TRBJ1-1; no reliable D call. The CDR3 protein is CASSFSANTEAFF. The DNA for the CDR3 is TGTGCCAGCAGCTTCTCAGCGAACACTGAAGCTTTCTTT.